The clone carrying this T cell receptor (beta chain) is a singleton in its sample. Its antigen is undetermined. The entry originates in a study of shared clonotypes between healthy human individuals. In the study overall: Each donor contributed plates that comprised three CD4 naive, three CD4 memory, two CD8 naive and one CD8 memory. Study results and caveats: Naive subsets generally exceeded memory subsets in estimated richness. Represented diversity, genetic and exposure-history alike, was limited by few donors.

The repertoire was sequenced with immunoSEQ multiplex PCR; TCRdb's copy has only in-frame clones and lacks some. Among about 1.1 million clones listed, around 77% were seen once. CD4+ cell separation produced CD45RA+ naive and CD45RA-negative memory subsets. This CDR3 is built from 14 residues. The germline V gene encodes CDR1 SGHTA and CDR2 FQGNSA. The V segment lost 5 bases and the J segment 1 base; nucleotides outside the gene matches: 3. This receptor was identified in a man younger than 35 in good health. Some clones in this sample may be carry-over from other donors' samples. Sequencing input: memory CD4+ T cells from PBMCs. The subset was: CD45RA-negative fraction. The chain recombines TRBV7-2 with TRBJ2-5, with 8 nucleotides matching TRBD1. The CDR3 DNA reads TGTGCCAGCAGCCCCGGGACAGGCCAAGAGACCCAGTACTTC. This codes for CASSPGTGQETQYF.